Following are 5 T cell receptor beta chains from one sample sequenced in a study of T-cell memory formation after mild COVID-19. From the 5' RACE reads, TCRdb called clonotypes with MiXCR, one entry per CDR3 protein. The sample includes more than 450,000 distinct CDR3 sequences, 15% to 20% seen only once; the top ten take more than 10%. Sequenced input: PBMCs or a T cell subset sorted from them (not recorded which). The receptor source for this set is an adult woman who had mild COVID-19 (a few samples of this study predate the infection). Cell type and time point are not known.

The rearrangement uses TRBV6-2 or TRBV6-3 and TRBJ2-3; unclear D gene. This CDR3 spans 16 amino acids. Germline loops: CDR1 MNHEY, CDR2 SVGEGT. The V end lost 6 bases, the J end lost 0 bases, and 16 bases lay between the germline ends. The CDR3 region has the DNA TGTGCCAGCAGCCTAACGGGTCTCCGGAGCACAGATACGCAGTATTTT. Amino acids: CASSLTGLRSTDTQYF.

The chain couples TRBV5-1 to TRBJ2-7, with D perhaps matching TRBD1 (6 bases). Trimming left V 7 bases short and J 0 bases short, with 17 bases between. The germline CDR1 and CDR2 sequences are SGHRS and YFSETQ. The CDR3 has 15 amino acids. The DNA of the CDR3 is TGCGCCAGCCGGTGGGGGCAGGGCTCCTCCTACGAGCAGTACTTC. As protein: CASRWGQGSSYEQYF.

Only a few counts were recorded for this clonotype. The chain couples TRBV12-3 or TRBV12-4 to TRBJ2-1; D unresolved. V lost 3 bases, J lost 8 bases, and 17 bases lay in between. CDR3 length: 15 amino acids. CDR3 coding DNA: TGTGCCAGCAGTTTCCCTTACCTACACCCTTATGAGCAGTTCTTC. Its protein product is CASSFPYLHPYEQFF.

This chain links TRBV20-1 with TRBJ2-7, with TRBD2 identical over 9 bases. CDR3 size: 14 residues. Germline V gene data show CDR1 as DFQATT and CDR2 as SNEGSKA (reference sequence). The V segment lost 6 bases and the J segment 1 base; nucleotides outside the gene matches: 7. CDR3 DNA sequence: TGCAGTGCCGGGGGGGGACTAGCTTCCTACGAGCAGTACTTC. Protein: CSAGGGLASYEQYF.

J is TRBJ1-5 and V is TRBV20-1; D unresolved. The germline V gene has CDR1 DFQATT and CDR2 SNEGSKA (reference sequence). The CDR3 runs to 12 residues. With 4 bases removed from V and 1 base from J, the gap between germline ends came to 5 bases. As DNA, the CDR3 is TGCAGTGCTACTAAAAGCAATCAGCCCCAGCATTTT. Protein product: CSATKSNQPQHF.